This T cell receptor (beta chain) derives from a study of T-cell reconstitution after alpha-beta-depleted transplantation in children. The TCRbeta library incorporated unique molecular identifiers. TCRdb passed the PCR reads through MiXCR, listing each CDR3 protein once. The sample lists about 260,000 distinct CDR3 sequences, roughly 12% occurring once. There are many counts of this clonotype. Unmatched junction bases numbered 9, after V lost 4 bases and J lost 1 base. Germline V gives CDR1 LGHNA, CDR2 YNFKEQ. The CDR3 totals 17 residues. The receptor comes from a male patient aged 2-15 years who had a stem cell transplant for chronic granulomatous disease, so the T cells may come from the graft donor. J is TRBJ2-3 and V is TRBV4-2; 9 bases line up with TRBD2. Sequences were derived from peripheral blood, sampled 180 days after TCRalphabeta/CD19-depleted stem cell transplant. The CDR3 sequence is CASSRFAAGGGTDTQYF. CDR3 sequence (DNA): TGTGCCAGCAGCCGATTCGCAGCGGGAGGAGGCACAGATACGCAGTATTTT.